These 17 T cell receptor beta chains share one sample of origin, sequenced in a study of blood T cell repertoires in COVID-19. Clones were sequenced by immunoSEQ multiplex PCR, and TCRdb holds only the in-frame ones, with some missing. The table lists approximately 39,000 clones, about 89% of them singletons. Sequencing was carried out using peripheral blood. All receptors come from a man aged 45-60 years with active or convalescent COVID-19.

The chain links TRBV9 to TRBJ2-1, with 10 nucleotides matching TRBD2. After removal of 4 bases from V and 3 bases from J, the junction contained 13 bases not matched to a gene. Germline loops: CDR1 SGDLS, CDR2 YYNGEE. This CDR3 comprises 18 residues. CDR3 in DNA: TGTGCCAGCAGCCCCCGAGGAGCGGGGGGGCAATTCTACAATGAGCAGTTCTTC. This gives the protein CASSPRGAGGQFYNEQFF. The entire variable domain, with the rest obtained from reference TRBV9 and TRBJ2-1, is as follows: DSGVTQTPKHLITATGQRVTLRCSPRSGDLSVYWYQQSLDQGLQFLIQYYNGEERAKGNILERFSAQQFPDLHSELNLSSLELGDSALYFCASSPRGAGGQFYNEQFFGPGTRLTVL.

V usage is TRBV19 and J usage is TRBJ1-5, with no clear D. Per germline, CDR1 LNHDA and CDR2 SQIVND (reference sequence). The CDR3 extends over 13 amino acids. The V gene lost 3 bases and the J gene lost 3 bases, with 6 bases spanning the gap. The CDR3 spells CASSMELNQPQHF. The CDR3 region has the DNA TGTGCCAGTAGTATGGAGCTCAATCAGCCCCAGCATTTT.

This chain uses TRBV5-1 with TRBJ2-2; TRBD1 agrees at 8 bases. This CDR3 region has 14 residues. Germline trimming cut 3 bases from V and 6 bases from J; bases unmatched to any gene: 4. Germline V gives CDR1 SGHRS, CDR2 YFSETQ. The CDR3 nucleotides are TGCGCCAGCAGCTACCGACAGGGGCCCGGGGAGCTGTTTTTT. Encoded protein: CASSYRQGPGELFF.

The CDR3 coding sequence is TGTGCCAGCAGTTTATCCCCCACAGGAATGAATGAAAAACTGTTTTTT. Translated: CASSLSPTGMNEKLFF. The chain carries TRBV27 and TRBJ1-4, with D possibly being TRBD1 (5 bases). V lost 0 bases and J lost 5, with 13 bases in between. Germline V gene sequence: CDR1 MNHEY, CDR2 SMNVEV (reference sequence). The CDR3 has 16 residues. Variable domain in full (rest from reference TRBV27 and TRBJ1-4): EAQVTQNPRYLITVTGKKLTVTCSQNMNHEYMSWYRQDPGLGLRQIYYSMNVEVTDKGDVPEGYKVSRKEKRNFPLILESPSPNQTSLYFCASSLSPTGMNEKLFFGSGTQLSVL.

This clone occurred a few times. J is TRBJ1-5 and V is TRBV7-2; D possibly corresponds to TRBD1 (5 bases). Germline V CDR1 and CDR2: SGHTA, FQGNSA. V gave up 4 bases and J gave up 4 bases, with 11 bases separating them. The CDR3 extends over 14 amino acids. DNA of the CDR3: TGTGCCAGCAGCTGGGTGGGGCCTAATCAGCCCCAGCATTTT. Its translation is CASSWVGPNQPQHF.

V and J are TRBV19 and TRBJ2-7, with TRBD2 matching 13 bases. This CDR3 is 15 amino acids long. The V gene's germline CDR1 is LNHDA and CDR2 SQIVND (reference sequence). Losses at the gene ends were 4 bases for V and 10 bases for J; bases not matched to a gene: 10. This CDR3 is CASSTDPGLAGSQYF. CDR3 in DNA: TGTGCCAGTAGTACAGATCCGGGACTAGCGGGGTCCCAGTACTTC.

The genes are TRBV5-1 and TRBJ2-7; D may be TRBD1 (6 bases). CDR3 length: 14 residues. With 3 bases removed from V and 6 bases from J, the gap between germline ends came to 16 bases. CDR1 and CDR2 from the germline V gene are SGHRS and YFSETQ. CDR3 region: CASSSGTGFSEQYV. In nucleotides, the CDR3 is TGCGCCAGCAGCTCTGGTACAGGGTTCTCCGAGCAGTACGTC.

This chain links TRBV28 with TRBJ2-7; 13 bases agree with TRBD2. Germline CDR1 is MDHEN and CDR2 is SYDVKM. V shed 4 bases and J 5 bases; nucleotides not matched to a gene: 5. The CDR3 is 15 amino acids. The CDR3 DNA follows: TGTGCCAGCAGTTCACTAGCGGGAGGGAAAAACGAGCAGTACTTC. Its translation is CASSSLAGGKNEQYF.

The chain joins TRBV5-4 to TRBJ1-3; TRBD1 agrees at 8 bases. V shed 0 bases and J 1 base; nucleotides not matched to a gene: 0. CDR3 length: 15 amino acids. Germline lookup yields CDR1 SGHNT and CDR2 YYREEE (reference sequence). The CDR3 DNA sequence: TGTGCCAGCAGCTTGGGGACAGGGTCTGGAAACACCATATATTTT. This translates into CASSLGTGSGNTIYF.

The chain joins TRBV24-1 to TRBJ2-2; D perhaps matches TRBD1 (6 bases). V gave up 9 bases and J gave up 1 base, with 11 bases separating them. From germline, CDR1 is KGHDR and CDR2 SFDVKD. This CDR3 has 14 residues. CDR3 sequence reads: CATGGQRNTGELFF. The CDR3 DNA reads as TGTGCCACCGGAGGACAGAGGAACACCGGGGAGCTGTTTTTT.

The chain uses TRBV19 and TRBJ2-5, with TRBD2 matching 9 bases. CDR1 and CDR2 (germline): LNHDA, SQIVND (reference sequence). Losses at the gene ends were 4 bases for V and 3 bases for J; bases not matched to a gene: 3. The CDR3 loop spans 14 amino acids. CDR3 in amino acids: CASSKGLAEETQYF. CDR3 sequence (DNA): TGTGCCAGTAGTAAGGGACTAGCCGAAGAGACCCAGTACTTC. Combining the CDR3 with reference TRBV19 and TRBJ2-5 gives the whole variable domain DGGITQSPKYLFRKEGQNVTLSCEQNLNHDAMYWYRQDPGQGLRLIYYSQIVNDFQKGDIAEGYSVSREKKESFPLTVTSAQKNPTAFYLCASSKGLAEETQYFGPGTRLLVL.

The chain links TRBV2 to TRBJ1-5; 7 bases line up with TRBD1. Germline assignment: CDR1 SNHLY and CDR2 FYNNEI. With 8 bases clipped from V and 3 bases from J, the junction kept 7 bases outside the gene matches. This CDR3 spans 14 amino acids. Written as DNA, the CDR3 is TGTGCCAGCGGCGACAGGGTGTCCAATCAGCCCCAGCATTTT. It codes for CASGDRVSNQPQHF.

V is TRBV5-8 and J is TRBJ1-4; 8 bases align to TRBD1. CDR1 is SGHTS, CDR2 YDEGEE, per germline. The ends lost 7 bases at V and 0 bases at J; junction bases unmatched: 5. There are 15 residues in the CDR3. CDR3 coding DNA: TGTGCCAGCGGACAGGGTTTTGCAACTAATGAAAAACTGTTTTTT. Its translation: CASGQGFATNEKLFF.

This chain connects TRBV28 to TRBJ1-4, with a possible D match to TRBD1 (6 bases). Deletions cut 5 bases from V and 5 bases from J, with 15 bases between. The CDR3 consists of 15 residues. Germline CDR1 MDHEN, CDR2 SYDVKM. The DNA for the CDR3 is TGTGCCAGCAGTCTCGGGCCCCAGGGGAATGAAAAACTGTTTTTT. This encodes CASSLGPQGNEKLFF.

The CDR3: CASSPQGVEQYV. The DNA of the CDR3 is TGTGCCAGCAGCCCACAGGGAGTCGAGCAGTACGTC. The J gene is TRBJ2-7, the V gene TRBV6-5, with a tentative D call TRBD1 (6 bases). Germline assignment: CDR1 MNHEY and CDR2 SVGAGI. V was shortened by 6 bases and J by 6 bases, with 12 bases between the two germline ends. The CDR3 is made up of 12 amino acids.

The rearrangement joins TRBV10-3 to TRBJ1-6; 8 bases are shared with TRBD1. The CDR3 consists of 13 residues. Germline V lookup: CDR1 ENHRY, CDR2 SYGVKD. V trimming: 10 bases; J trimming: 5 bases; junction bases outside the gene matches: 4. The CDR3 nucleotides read TGTGCCACCGCGGACAGGGATAATTCACCCCTCCACTTT. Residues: CATADRDNSPLHF.

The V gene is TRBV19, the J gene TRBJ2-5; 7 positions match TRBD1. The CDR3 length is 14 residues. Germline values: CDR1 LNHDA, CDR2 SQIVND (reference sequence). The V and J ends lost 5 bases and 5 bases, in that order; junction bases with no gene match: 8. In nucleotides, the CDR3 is TGTGCCAGTAGTCTTCGACAGGGCCGGGAGACCCAGTACTTC. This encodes CASSLRQGRETQYF.